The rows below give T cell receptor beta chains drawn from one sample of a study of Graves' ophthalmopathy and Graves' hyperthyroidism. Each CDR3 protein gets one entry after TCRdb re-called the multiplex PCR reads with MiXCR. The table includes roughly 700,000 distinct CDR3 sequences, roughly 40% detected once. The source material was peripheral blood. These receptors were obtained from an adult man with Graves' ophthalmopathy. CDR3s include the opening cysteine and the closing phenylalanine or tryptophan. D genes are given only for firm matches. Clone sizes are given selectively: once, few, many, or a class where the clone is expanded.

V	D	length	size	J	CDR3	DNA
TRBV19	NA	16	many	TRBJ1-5	CASSIDSRGSNQPQHF	TGTGCCAGTAGTATAGATAGCAGGGGAAGCAATCAGCCCCAGCATTTT
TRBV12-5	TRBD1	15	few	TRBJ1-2	CASGLSPGTGEGYTF	TGTGCTAGTGGTTTGAGTCCCGGGACAGGGGAGGGCTACACCTTC
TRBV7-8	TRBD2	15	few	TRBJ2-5	CASSSTSGAKETQYF	TGTGCCAGCAGCTCAACTAGCGGGGCAAAAGAGACCCAGTACTTC
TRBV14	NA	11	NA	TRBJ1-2	CARTGNYGYTF	TGTGCTAGAACAGGGAACTATGGCTACACCTTC
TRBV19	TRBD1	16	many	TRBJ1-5	CASSIRDRDGNQPQHF	TGTGCCAGTAGTATCCGGGACAGGGATGGCAATCAGCCCCAGCATTTT
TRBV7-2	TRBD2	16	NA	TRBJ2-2	CASSGEREVYTGELFF	TGTGCCAGCAGCGGAGAGCGGGAGGTTTACACCGGGGAGCTGTTTTTT
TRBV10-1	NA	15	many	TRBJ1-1	CASSESPDGNTEAFF	TGCGCCAGCAGTGAGTCGCCCGACGGTAACACTGAAGCTTTCTTT
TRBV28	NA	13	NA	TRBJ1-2	CASSLDRLEGYTF	TGTGCCAGCAGTCTTGACAGGTTGGAGGGCTACACCTTC
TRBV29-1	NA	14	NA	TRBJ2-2	CSVEAGSNTGELFF	TGCAGCGTTGAAGCTGGTTCGAACACCGGGGAGCTGTTTTTT
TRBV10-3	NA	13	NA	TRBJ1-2	CAIFSRGNYGYTF	TGTGCCATCTTTAGTCGGGGGAACTATGGCTACACCTTC
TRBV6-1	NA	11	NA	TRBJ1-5	CAASISLAQHF	TGTGCCGCCAGCATCAGTTTAGCCCAGCATTTT
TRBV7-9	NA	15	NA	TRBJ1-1	CASSFTGELNTEAFF	TGTGCCAGCAGCTTCACCGGGGAGTTGAACACTGAAGCTTTCTTT
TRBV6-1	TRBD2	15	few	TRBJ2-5	CASRLAGGHQETQYF	TGTGCCAGCCGTTTAGCGGGGGGCCACCAAGAGACCCAGTACTTC
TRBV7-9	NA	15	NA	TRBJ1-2	CASSLVRGPIYGYTF	TGTGCCAGCAGCTTAGTGAGGGGACCGATCTATGGCTACACCTTC
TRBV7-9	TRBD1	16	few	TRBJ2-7	CASSQVPGTGGYEQYF	TGCGCCAGCAGCCAAGTCCCCGGGACAGGGGGCTACGAGCAGTACTTC
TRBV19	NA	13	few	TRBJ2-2	CASTPDRPGELFF	TGTGCCAGTACTCCGGACCGTCCCGGGGAGCTGTTTTTT
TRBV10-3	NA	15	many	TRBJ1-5	CAISDRPGAFQPQHF	TGTGCCATCAGTGATCGGCCAGGGGCTTTTCAGCCCCAGCATTTT
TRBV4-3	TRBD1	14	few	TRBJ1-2	CASSQSDRDHGYTF	TGCGCCAGCAGCCAATCGGACAGGGACCATGGCTACACCTTC
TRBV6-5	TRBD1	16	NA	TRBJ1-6	CASSSDRDGLGSPLHF	TGTGCCAGCAGTTCCGACAGGGACGGGCTGGGTTCACCCCTCCACTTT
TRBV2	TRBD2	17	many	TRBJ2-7	CASRDTSGRQITYEQYF	TGTGCCAGCAGGGATACTAGCGGGAGGCAAATTACCTACGAGCAGTACTTC
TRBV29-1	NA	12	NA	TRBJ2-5	CSVKGVRETQYF	TGCAGCGTAAAAGGGGTCCGAGAGACCCAGTACTTC
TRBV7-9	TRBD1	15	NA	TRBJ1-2	CASSYGQGGDYGYTF	TGTGCCAGCAGCTATGGACAGGGGGGCGACTATGGCTACACCTTC
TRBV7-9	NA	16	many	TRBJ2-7	CASSSDLRDGSYEQYF	TGTGCCAGCAGCTCCGACCTCCGGGACGGCTCCTACGAGCAGTACTTC
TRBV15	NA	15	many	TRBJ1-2	CATSRDSGEGYGYTF	TGTGCCACCAGCAGAGATTCAGGGGAAGGCTATGGCTACACCTTC
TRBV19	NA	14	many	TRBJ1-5	CASSISSPNQPQHF	TGTGCCAGTAGTATCTCCAGCCCCAATCAGCCCCAGCATTTT
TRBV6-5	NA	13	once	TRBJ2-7	CASSYNREDEQYF	TGTGCCAGCAGTTACAACAGAGAAGACGAGCAGTACTTC
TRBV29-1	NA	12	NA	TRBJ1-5	CSVWSLGKPQHF	TGCAGCGTGTGGTCCCTCGGAAAGCCCCAGCATTTT
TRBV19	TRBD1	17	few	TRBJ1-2	CASSTIYLRQGSGGYTF	TGTGCCAGTAGTACGATTTACCTAAGACAGGGTTCGGGAGGCTACACCTTC
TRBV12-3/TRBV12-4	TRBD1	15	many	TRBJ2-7	CASSSGTGGQYEQYF	TGTGCCAGCAGTTCCGGGACAGGGGGACAGTACGAGCAGTACTTC
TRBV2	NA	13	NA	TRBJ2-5	CASSIQGSQPQYF	TGTGCCAGCAGTATACAGGGTAGTCAGCCCCAGTACTTC